The sequence of this T cell receptor (beta chain) was determined in a study of blood T cell repertoires in COVID-19. Assay used: immunoSEQ multiplex PCR; TCRdb lists only in-frame clones, some missing. The table shows 250,000 to 300,000 clones, with about nine tenths occurring only once. This CDR3 has 14 residues. Trimming removed 7 bases from V and 6 bases from J, with 15 bases in between. Germline V CDR1 and CDR2: LNHDA, SQIVND (reference sequence). The specimen was peripheral blood. This chain connects TRBV19 to TRBJ1-4; no clear D. The TCR originated in a woman aged 30 to 39 with COVID-19, enrolled during active disease. CDR3 loop: CASNPLSNHEKLFF. Written as DNA, the CDR3 is TGTGCCAGTAACCCATTGAGTAACCATGAAAAACTGTTTTTT.